The 20 T cell receptor beta chains reported below all come from one sample, sequenced in a study of blood T cell repertoires in COVID-19. Using immunoSEQ multiplex PCR, the repertoire was profiled, and TCRdb retains in-frame clones only, with some absent. The table records 250,000 or so clones, over 70% of them present only once. The specimen was PBMCs or T cells enriched from blood (not recorded which). Source of these receptors: a woman younger than 45 who had been exposed to COVID-19.

The chain recombines TRBV12-5 with TRBJ2-7; possibly TRBD1 for D (5 bases). The CDR3 has 12 amino acids. Germline values: CDR1 LGHNT, CDR2 FRNRAP. V dropped 1 base and J dropped 10 bases, with 11 bases sitting between them. The CDR3: CASGLDKGVQYF. The CDR3 nucleotides read TGTGCTAGTGGTTTGGACAAAGGGGTTCAGTACTTC.

This chain joins TRBV5-8 and TRBJ2-5; the match to TRBD1 covers 11 bases. J lost 0 bases, V lost 0 bases, and 13 bases had no gene match. In germline, CDR1 is SGHTS, CDR2 YDEGEE. CDR3 length: 20 residues. Written as DNA, the CDR3 is TGTGCCAGCAGCTTGGACCTCGGGACAGGGGGTGGGGAGTACCAAGAGACCCAGTACTTC. Its protein is CASSLDLGTGGGEYQETQYF.

The chain links TRBV5-6 to TRBJ2-1, with 8 nucleotides matching TRBD2. The germline gives CDR1 SGHDT, CDR2 YYEEEE. The trim removed 5 bases at V and 0 bases at J, leaving 10 bases unmatched. The CDR3 is made up of 17 amino acids. CDR3 sequence: CASRETLAGSSYNEQFF. The CDR3 coding sequence is TGTGCCAGCAGAGAGACGTTAGCGGGGAGCTCCTACAATGAGCAGTTCTTC.

V gene TRBV7-9 combines with J gene TRBJ2-5; D might be TRBD2 (5 bases). The CDR3 is made up of 14 amino acids. Trimming stripped 6 bases from V and 5 bases from J, with 16 bases between. The germline gives CDR1 SEHNR, CDR2 FQNEAQ (reference sequence). The CDR3 protein is CASRPPTSAETQYF. Written as DNA, the CDR3 is TGTGCCAGCAGACCGCCAACTAGTGCGGAGACCCAGTACTTC.

The V gene is TRBV5-1, the J gene TRBJ2-1, with TRBD1 matching over 7 bases. Germline V gene lookup returns CDR1 SGHRS and CDR2 YFSETQ. The CDR3 has 15 residues. V lost 0 bases and J lost 6; bases outside the gene matches: 6. CDR3 sequence (DNA): TGCGCCAGCAGCTTGGGGGACAGCCCAGCCAATGAGCAGTTCTTC. Protein: CASSLGDSPANEQFF. The whole variable domain, filled in from reference TRBV5-1 and TRBJ2-1, reads KAGVTQTPRYLIKTRGQQVTLSCSPISGHRSVSWYQQTPGQGLQFLFEYFSETQRNKGNFPGRFSGRQFSNSRSEMNVSTLELGDSALYLCASSLGDSPANEQFFGPGTRLTVL.

The gene calls are TRBV27 and TRBJ2-2, with D possibly matching TRBD2 (7 bases). CDR3 length: 13 amino acids. The V end lost 8 bases, the J end lost 6 bases, and 13 bases lay between the germline ends. Germline loops: CDR1 MNHEY, CDR2 SMNVEV (reference sequence). This CDR3 is CASGGGVAGELFF. The CDR3 bases are TGTGCCAGCGGCGGGGGCGTCGCCGGGGAGCTGTTTTTT.

The chain is built from TRBV27 and TRBJ2-3; D is perhaps TRBD1 (5 bases). Trimming took off 5 bases at V and 1 base at J, with 7 bases between the two ends. Germline-derived CDR1 and CDR2 are MNHEY and SMNVEV (reference sequence). CDR3 length equals 13 residues. The CDR3, as DNA: TGTGCCAGCAGTGGACACCGCACAGATACGCAGTATTTT. This codes for CASSGHRTDTQYF.

This clone was detected a few times. The chain employs TRBV13 and TRBJ1-4, with D possibly matching TRBD1 (5 bases). This CDR3 is built from 19 residues. Germline loops: CDR1 PRHDT, CDR2 FYEKMQ (reference sequence). Trimming removed 4 bases at V and 5 bases at J, with 26 bases between. CDR3 coding DNA: TGTGCCAGCAGCTACTCAACCCCAGGAGTCCGCCAGGGCAATGAAAAACTGTTTTTT. Residues: CASSYSTPGVRQGNEKLFF. Full variable domain (missing parts from reference TRBV13 and TRBJ1-4): AAGVIQSPRHLIKEKRETATLKCYPIPRHDTVYWYQQGPGQDPQFLISFYEKMQSDKGSIPDRFSAQQFSDYHSELNMSSLELGDSALYFCASSYSTPGVRQGNEKLFFGSGTQLSVL.

The CDR3 region has the DNA TGTGCCAGCGGCAGGGGCTGGGGCTACACCTTC. It yields the protein CASGRGWGYTF. The V gene is TRBV2, the J gene TRBJ1-2, with D possibly TRBD1 on 6 matching bases. Per the germline V gene, CDR1 is SNHLY and CDR2 is FYNNEI. The CDR3 is 11 residues long. V was clipped by 8 bases and J by 8 bases, with 12 bases between them. The variable domain in full, with the rest retrieved from reference TRBV2 and TRBJ1-2, is EPEVTQTPSHQVTQMGQEVILRCVPISNHLYFYWYRQILGQKVEFLVSFYNNEISEKSEIFDDQFSVERPDGSNFTLKIRSTKLEDSAMYFCASGRGWGYTFGSGTRLTVV.

This sequence joins TRBV12-3 or TRBV12-4 and TRBJ1-5; unclear D gene. V lost 5 bases and J lost 1, with 3 bases in between. The CDR3 spans 12 residues. As DNA, the CDR3 is TGTGCCAGCAGTCGGAGCAATCAGCCCCAGCATTTT. Translation gives CASSRSNQPQHF.

The chain carries TRBV13 and TRBJ2-1; TRBD2 agrees at 9 bases. J gave up 0 bases and V 0 bases, and 12 bases lay outside the gene matches. Germline assignment: CDR1 PRHDT and CDR2 FYEKMQ (reference sequence). The CDR3 is 20 residues long. The CDR3, as DNA: TGTGCCAGCAGCTTAGGGTATCGACTAGCGGCCCTTAGCTCCTACAATGAGCAGTTCTTC. This encodes CASSLGYRLAALSSYNEQFF.

The chain has TRBV4-1 and TRBJ2-7; 9 bases fit TRBD2. With 4 bases clipped from V and 3 bases from J, the junction kept 7 bases outside the gene matches. Germline V lookup: CDR1 MGHRA, CDR2 YSYEKL. The CDR3 spans 15 residues. DNA for the CDR3: TGCGCCAGCAGCCCCCGGAGTAGCGGGGGCTACGAGCAGTACTTC. This codes for CASSPRSSGGYEQYF.

The V and J genes are TRBV7-4 and TRBJ2-2; 8 bases match TRBD2. The CDR3 runs 15 residues. The trim removed 5 bases at V and 6 bases at J, leaving 8 bases unmatched. Germline CDR1 and CDR2: SGHVT and SQSDAQ. The CDR3 loop is CASSRGSGSPGELFF. Written as DNA, the CDR3 is TGTGCCAGCAGCCGGGGGAGCGGGAGCCCCGGGGAGCTGTTTTTT.

V and J are TRBV19 and TRBJ1-5; 9 positions agree with TRBD1. Germline V lookup: CDR1 LNHDA, CDR2 SQIVND (reference sequence). The ends lost 1 base at V and 8 bases at J; junction bases unmatched: 12. The CDR3 contains 17 residues. The CDR3 reads CASSIAPHTGGFKPQHF. Here the CDR3 DNA reads TGTGCCAGTAGTATAGCCCCCCACACAGGGGGCTTTAAGCCCCAGCATTTT.

The chain links TRBV5-1 to TRBJ2-7; TRBD2 agrees at 10 bases. This CDR3 spans 15 amino acids. The germline V gene has CDR1 SGHRS and CDR2 YFSETQ. After removal of 0 bases from V and 4 bases from J, the junction contained 4 bases not matched to a gene. In nucleotides, the CDR3 is TGCGCCAGCAGCTTGGAACTAGCGGGATGGTACGAGCAGTACTTC. Amino acids: CASSLELAGWYEQYF.

This chain uses TRBV19 with TRBJ1-5; no clear D gene. V was clipped by 5 bases and J by 3 bases, with 8 bases between them. This CDR3 is built from 13 residues. CDR1 LNHDA and CDR2 SQIVND come from the germline V gene (reference sequence). The CDR3 region is CASSHQVNQPQHF. CDR3 sequence (DNA): TGTGCCAGTAGTCACCAGGTCAATCAGCCCCAGCATTTT.

The chain employs TRBV30 and TRBJ1-3, with 8 bases that match TRBD1. V shed 1 base and J 8 bases; nucleotides not matched to a gene: 10. Per germline, CDR1 GTSNPN and CDR2 SVGIG (reference sequence). This CDR3 region has 15 residues. The CDR3 DNA follows: TGTGCCTGGAGTGCGTTGGACAGGGAATACGACACCATATATTTT. Encoded protein: CAWSALDREYDTIYF.

The V gene is TRBV5-6, the J gene TRBJ2-1, with 16 bases that match TRBD2. The CDR3 has 16 residues. Germline V CDR1 and CDR2: SGHDT, YYEEEE. V lost 6 bases, J lost 8 bases, and 8 bases stayed unmatched. The CDR3 region is CASIPPGTSGRDEQFF. For the CDR3, the DNA is TGTGCCAGCATTCCTCCCGGGACTAGCGGGAGGGATGAGCAGTTCTTC.

V gene TRBV18 combines with J gene TRBJ1-5; the D gene is possibly TRBD1 (5 bases). CDR3 size: 13 residues. Trimming took off 1 base at V and 5 bases at J, with 6 bases between the two ends. In germline, CDR1 is KGHSH, CDR2 LQKENI. The CDR3 loop reads CASSPRGDQPQHF. In DNA, the CDR3 is TGTGCCAGCTCACCACGGGGCGATCAGCCCCAGCATTTT.

The gene calls are TRBV28 and TRBJ1-5; possibly TRBD1 for D (5 bases). The CDR3 totals 15 residues. Trimming removed 6 bases from V and 1 base from J, with 13 bases in between. Germline V CDR1 and CDR2: MDHEN, SYDVKM. For the CDR3, the DNA is TGTGCCAGCAGACATCAGGGCTTGAGCAATCAGCCCCAGCATTTT. The encoded protein is CASRHQGLSNQPQHF.